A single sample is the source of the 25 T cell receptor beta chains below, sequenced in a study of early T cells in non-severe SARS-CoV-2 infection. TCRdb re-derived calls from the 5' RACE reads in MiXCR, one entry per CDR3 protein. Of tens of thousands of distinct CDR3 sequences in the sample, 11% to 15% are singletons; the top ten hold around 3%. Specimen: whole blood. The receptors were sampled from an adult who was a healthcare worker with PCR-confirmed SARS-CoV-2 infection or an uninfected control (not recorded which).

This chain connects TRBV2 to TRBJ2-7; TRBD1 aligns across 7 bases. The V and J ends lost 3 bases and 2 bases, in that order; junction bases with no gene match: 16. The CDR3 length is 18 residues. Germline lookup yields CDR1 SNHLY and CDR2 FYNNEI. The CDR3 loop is CASSDDRWGTDDPYEQYF. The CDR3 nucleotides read TGTGCCAGCAGTGATGATAGGTGGGGGACAGACGACCCCTACGAGCAGTACTTC. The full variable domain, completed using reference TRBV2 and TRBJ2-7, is EPEVTQTPSHQVTQMGQEVILRCVPISNHLYFYWYRQILGQKVEFLVSFYNNEISEKSEIFDDQFSVERPDGSNFTLKIRSTKLEDSAMYFCASSDDRWGTDDPYEQYFGPGTRLTVT.

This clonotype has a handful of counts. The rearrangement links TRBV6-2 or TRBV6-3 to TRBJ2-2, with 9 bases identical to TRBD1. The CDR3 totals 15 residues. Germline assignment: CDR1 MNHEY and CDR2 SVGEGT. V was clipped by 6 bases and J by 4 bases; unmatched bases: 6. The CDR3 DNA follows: TGTGCCAGCAGCCGGAGGACAGGGGTCACCGGGGAGCTGTTTTTT. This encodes CASSRRTGVTGELFF.

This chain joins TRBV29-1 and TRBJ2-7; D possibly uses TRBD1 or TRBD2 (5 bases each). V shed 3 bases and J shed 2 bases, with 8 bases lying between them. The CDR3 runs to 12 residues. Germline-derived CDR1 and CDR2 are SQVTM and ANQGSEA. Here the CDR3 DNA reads TGCAGCGTTGAGGGGACCACCTACGAGCAGTACTTC. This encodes CSVEGTTYEQYF.

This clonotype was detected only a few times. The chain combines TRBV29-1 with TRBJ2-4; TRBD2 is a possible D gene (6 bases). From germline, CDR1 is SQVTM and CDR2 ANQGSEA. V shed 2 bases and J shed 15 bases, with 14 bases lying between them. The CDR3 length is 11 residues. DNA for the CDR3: TGCAGCGTTGAAATTGGAGGGGAAAGGTACTTC. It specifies CSVEIGGERYF.

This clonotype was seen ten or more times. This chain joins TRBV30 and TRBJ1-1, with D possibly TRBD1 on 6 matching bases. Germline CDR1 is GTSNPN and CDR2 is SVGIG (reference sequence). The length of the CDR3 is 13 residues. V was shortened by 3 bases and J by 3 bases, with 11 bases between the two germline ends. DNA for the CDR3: TGTGCCTGGAGGGCTACAGGGTACACTGAAGCTTTCTTT. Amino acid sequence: CAWRATGYTEAFF.

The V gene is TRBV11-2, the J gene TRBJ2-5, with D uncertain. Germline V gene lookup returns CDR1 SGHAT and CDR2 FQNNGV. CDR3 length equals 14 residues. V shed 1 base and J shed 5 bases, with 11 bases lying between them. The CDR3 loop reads CASSLVVGGETQYF. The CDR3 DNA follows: TGTGCCAGCAGCTTAGTTGTGGGTGGCGAGACCCAGTACTTC.

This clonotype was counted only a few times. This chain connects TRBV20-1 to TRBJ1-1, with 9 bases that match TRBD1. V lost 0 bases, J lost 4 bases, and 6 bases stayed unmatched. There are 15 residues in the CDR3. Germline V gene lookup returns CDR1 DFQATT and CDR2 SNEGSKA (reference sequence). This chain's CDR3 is CSARDQGQGVTEAFF. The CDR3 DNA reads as TGCAGTGCTAGAGATCAGGGACAGGGCGTCACTGAAGCTTTCTTT.

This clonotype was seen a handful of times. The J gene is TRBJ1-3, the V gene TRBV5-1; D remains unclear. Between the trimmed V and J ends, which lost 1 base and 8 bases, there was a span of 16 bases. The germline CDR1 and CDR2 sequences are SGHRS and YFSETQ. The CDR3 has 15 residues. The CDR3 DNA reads TGCGCCAGCAGCTTGTACATAGGGCCTCAAGACACCATATATTTT. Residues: CASSLYIGPQDTIYF.

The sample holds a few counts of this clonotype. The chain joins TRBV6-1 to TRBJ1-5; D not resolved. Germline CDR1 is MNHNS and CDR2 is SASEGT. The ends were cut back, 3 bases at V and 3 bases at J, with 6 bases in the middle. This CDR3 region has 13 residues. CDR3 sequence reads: CASSEGANQPQHF. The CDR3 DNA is TGTGCCAGCAGTGAGGGTGCCAATCAGCCCCAGCATTTT.

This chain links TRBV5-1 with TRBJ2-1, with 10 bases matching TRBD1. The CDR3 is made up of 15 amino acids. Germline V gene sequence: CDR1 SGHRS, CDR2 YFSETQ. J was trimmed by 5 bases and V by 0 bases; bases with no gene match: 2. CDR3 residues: CASSLVGTGDNEQFF. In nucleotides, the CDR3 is TGCGCCAGCAGCTTGGTTGGGACAGGGGACAATGAGCAGTTCTTC.

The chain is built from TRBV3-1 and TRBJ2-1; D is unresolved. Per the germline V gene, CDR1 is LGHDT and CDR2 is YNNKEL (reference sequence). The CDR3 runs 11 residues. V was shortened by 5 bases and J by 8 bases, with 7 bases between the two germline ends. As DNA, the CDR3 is TGTGCCAGCAGCTTTTTACATGAGCAGTTCTTC. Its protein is CASSFLHEQFF.

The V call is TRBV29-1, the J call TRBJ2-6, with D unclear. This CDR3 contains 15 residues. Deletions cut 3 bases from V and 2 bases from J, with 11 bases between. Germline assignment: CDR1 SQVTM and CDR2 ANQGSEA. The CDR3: CSVDGRLAGANVLTF. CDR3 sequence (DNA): TGCAGCGTTGATGGGCGCCTAGCTGGGGCCAACGTCCTGACTTTC.

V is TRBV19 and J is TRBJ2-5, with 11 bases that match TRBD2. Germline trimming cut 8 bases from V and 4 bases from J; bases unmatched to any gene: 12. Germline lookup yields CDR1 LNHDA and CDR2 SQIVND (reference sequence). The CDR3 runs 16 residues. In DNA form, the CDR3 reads TGTGCCAGTTCTTTTAGCGGGGGGGGCTCCCCAGAGACCCAGTACTTC. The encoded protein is CASSFSGGGSPETQYF.

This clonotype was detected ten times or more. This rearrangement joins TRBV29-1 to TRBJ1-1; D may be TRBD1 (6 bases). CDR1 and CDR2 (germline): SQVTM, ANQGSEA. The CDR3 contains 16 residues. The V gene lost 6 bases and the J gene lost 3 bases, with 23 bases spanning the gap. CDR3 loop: CSVQRLGGRVDTEAFF. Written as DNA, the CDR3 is TGCAGCGTCCAACGTCTGGGGGGGCGCGTGGACACTGAAGCTTTCTTT.

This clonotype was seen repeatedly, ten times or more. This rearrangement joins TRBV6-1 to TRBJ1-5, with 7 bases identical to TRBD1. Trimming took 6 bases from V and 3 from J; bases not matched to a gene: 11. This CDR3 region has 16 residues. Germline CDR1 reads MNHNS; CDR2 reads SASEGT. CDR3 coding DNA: TGTGCCAGCAGGTGGGACCGGGACAGAGTCAATCAGCCCCAGCATTTT. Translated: CASRWDRDRVNQPQHF.

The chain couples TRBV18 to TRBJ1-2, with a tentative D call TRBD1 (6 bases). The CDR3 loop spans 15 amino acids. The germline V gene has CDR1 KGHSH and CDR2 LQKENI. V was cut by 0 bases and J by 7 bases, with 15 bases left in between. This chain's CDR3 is CASSPPSAGALGYTF. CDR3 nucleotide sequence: TGTGCCAGCTCACCACCCTCCGCGGGGGCCCTTGGCTACACCTTC. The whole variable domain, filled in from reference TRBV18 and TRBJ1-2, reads NAGVMQNPRHLVRRRGQEARLRCSPMKGHSHVYWYRQLPEEGLKFMVYLQKENIIDESGMPKERFSAEFPKEGPSILRIQQVVRGDSAAYFCASSPPSAGALGYTFGSGTRLTVV.

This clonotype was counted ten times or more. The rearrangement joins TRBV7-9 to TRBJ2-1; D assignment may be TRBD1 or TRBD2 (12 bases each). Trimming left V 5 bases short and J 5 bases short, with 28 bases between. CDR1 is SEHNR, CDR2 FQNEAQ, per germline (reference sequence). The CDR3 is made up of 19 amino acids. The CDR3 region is CASSEGTGGLAGGNNEQFF. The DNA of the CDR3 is TGTGCCAGCAGCGAAGGGACAGGGGGCCTAGCGGGAGGGAACAATGAGCAGTTCTTC.

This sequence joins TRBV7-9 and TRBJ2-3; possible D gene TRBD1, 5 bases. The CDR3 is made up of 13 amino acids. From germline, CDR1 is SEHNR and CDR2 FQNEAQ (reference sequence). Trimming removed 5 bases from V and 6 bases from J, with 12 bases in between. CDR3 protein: CASSSQGRDTQYF. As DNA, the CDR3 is TGTGCCAGCAGCAGTCAGGGTCGGGATACGCAGTATTTT.

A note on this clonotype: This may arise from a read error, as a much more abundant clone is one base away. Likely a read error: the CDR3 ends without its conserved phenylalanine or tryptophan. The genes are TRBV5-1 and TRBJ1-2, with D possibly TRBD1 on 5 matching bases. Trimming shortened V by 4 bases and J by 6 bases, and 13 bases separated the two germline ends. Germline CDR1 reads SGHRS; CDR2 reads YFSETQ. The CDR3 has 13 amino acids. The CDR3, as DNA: TGCGCCAGCAGCCCCGGGACCCCGGATGGCTACACCCTC. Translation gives CASSPGTPDGYTL.

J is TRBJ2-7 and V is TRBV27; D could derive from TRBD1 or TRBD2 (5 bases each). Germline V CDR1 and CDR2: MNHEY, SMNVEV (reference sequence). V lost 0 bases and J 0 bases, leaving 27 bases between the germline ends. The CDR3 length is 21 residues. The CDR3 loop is CASSLSSSADEVRGASYEQYF. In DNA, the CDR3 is TGTGCCAGCAGTTTATCTTCGTCTGCCGACGAGGTGAGGGGAGCCTCCTACGAGCAGTACTTC.

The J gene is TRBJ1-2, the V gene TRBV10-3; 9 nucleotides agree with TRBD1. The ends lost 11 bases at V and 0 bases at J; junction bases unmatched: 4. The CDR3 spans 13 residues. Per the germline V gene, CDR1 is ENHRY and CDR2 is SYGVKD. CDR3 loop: CAGTGFTNYGYTF. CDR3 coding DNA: TGTGCCGGGACAGGGTTCACTAACTATGGCTACACCTTC.

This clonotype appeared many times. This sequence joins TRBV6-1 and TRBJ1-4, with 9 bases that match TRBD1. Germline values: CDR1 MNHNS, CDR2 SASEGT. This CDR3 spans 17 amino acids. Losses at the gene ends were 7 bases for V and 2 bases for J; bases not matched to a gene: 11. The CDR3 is CASTPRGQGWTNEKLFF. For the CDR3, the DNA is TGTGCCAGCACCCCAAGGGGACAGGGCTGGACTAATGAAAAACTGTTTTTT.

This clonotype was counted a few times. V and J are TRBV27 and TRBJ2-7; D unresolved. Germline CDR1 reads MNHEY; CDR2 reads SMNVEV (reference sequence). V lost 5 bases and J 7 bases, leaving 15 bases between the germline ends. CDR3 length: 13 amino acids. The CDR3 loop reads CASSPSGRKEQYF. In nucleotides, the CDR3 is TGTGCCAGCAGTCCTTCGGGCCGAAAAGAGCAGTACTTC.

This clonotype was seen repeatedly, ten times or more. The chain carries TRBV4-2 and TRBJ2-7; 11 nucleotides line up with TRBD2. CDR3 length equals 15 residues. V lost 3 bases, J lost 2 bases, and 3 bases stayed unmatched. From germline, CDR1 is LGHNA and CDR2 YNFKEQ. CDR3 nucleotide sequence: TGTGCCAGCAGCCAGGGTAGCGGGGGGGCCTACGAGCAGTACTTC. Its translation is CASSQGSGGAYEQYF.

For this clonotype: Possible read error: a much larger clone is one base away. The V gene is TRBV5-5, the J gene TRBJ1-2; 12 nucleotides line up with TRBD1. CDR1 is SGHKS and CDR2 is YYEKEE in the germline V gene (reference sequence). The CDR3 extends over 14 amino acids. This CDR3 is CANSLGTGGEGYTF. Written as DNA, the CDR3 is TGTGCCAACAGCTTGGGGACAGGGGGCGAAGGCTACACCTTC.